The 26 T cell receptor beta chains listed next were all sequenced from one sample in a study of blood T cell repertoires in COVID-19. TCRdb keeps only in-frame clones here, not all; method: immunoSEQ multiplex PCR. The sample shows roughly 400,000 clones, over 85% of them seen only once. The sample was PBMCs or T cells enriched from blood (not recorded which). The receptors shown here come from a woman aged 25 to 39 who had recovered from COVID-19.

The gene calls are TRBV3-1 (or the pseudogene TRBV3-2) and TRBJ1-2; TRBD1 agrees at 7 bases. CDR3 size: 14 residues. After removal of 1 base from V and 6 bases from J, the junction contained 5 bases not matched to a gene. CDR1 and CDR2 (germline): LGHDT, YNNKEL (reference sequence). CDR3: CASSQATGSHGYTF. CDR3 nucleotide sequence: TGTGCCAGCAGCCAAGCGACAGGGAGTCATGGCTACACCTTC.

This clone was seen more than once but under ten times. J is TRBJ1-2 and V is TRBV15; D might be TRBD1 (5 bases). The CDR3 is 13 amino acids. Trimming removed 1 base at V and 8 bases at J, with 11 bases between. Germline V CDR1 and CDR2: LNHNV, YYDKDF (reference sequence). CDR3 bases: TGTGCCACCAGCAGAGGATACAGGAGCGGCTACACCTTC. Protein product: CATSRGYRSGYTF. Filled out from reference TRBV15 and TRBJ1-2, the complete variable domain reads DAMVIQNPRYQVTQFGKPVTLSCSQTLNHNVMYWYQQKSSQAPKLLFHYYDKDFNNEADTPDNFQSRRPNTSFCFLDIRSPGLGDTAMYLCATSRGYRSGYTFGSGTRLTVV.

The chain carries TRBV27 and TRBJ2-6; unclear D gene. Germline values: CDR1 MNHEY, CDR2 SMNVEV (reference sequence). This CDR3 has 14 residues. With 2 bases removed from V and 4 bases from J, the gap between germline ends came to 6 bases. As DNA, the CDR3 is TGTGCCAGCAGTTTAATGTCGGGGGCCAACGTCCTGACTTTC. Protein: CASSLMSGANVLTF.

The J gene is TRBJ2-7, the V gene TRBV6-2 or TRBV6-3; possible D gene TRBD1, 6 bases. The CDR3 is 14 residues long. From germline, CDR1 is MNHEY and CDR2 SVGEGT. Trimming removed 0 bases from V and 3 bases from J, with 9 bases in between. The CDR3 is CASSYSLGGYEQYF. CDR3 nucleotides: TGTGCCAGCAGTTACTCCCTAGGGGGCTACGAGCAGTACTTC.

This clone was seen more than once but under ten times. The chain uses TRBV5-5 and TRBJ1-1, with TRBD1 as a possible D gene (6 bases). The V gene lost 4 bases and the J gene lost 4 bases, with 23 bases spanning the gap. Germline-derived CDR1 and CDR2 are SGHKS and YYEKEE (reference sequence). This CDR3 has 17 amino acids. CDR3 DNA sequence: TGTGCCAGCAGCACTACCACCAACAGGGCTAGGGGCACTGAAGCTTTCTTT. Translation gives CASSTTTNRARGTEAFF.

The chain is built from TRBV19 and TRBJ1-5, with unresolved D. The CDR3 extends over 15 amino acids. Germline-derived CDR1 and CDR2 are LNHDA and SQIVND (reference sequence). V was cut by 3 bases and J by 1 base, with 10 bases left in between. CDR3 nucleotides: TGTGCCAGTAGTATCGGCAGGTCAAGCAATCAGCCCCAGCATTTT. Protein: CASSIGRSSNQPQHF.

This chain uses TRBV23-1 with TRBJ2-6; 7 bases are shared with TRBD1. TRBV23-1 is treated as an ORF (open reading frame) with a function not yet certain. After removal of 4 bases from V and 0 bases from J, the junction contained 6 bases not matched to a gene. The CDR3 consists of 17 residues. The CDR3 is CASSPGDSHSGANVLTF. The CDR3 bases are TGCGCCAGCAGTCCAGGGGACAGCCACTCTGGGGCCAACGTCCTGACTTTC.

The chain has TRBV5-4 and TRBJ2-1; perhaps TRBD2 as D (5 bases). The germline gives CDR1 SGHNT, CDR2 YYREEE (reference sequence). V gave up 4 bases and J gave up 5 bases, with 19 bases separating them. The CDR3 length is 16 residues. DNA for the CDR3: TGTGCCAGCAGCCCTCTTGATCTGACTAATGACAATGAGCAGTTCTTC. Protein sequence: CASSPLDLTNDNEQFF.

V and J are TRBV5-1 and TRBJ2-7; possibly TRBD2 for D (6 bases). V was pared by 4 bases and J by 6 bases, with 14 bases between. This CDR3 comprises 13 residues. The V gene's germline CDR1 is SGHRS and CDR2 YFSETQ. CDR3 in amino acids: CASSLGSTFEQYF. CDR3 coding DNA: TGCGCCAGCAGCCTCGGGAGTACCTTCGAGCAGTACTTC.

The chain links TRBV5-1 to TRBJ1-4, with D perhaps matching TRBD1 (6 bases). CDR1 and CDR2 from the germline V gene are SGHRS and YFSETQ. The V end lost 5 bases, the J end lost 6 bases, and 23 bases lay between the germline ends. CDR3 length: 17 residues. The DNA for the CDR3 is TGCGCCAGCAGTCCCGGGACAAGGAGCGCCTTGGATGAAAAACTGTTTTTT. This gives the protein CASSPGTRSALDEKLFF.

DNA for the CDR3: TGTGCCACCAGTGCGGGGGTTTCCAGGGTGGCTGAAGCTTTCTTT. Its protein product is CATSAGVSRVAEAFF. The V gene is TRBV24-1, the J gene TRBJ1-1; a weak D match, TRBD1 (5 bases). This CDR3 contains 15 residues. Germline V gene lookup returns CDR1 KGHDR and CDR2 SFDVKD. V was pared by 5 bases and J by 6 bases, with 18 bases between.

This clone was found many times. The gene calls are TRBV24-1 and TRBJ2-7; TRBD1 matches at 7 bases. In germline, CDR1 is KGHDR, CDR2 SFDVKD. This CDR3 spans 13 amino acids. V gave up 6 bases and J gave up 5 bases; unmatched junction bases: 6. CDR3 nucleotides: TGTGCCACCAGTAGGGACAGCCTCGACGAGCAGTACTTC. This gives the protein CATSRDSLDEQYF.

The CDR3 loop reads CASSSGHEQFF. For the CDR3, the DNA is TGTGCCAGCAGTTCAGGGCATGAGCAGTTCTTC. The chain joins TRBV12-3 or TRBV12-4 to TRBJ2-1, with D perhaps matching TRBD1 (5 bases). The CDR3 sequence is 11 residues long. V was clipped by 4 bases and J by 8 bases, with 6 bases between them.

Here the CDR3 DNA reads TGTGCCACCAGAATGACAGCAGAGTATGGCTACACCTTC. Residues: CATRMTAEYGYTF. The J gene is TRBJ1-2, the V gene TRBV12-3 or TRBV12-4; D possibly corresponds to TRBD1 (5 bases). The CDR3 runs to 13 residues. V dropped 10 bases and J dropped 5 bases, with 17 bases sitting between them.

V usage is TRBV7-9 and J usage is TRBJ2-5, with TRBD1 identical over 7 bases. The CDR3 has 14 amino acids. Trimming at V came to 6 bases and at J to 2 bases, leaving 6 bases not matched to a gene. Germline V gene data show CDR1 as SEHNR and CDR2 as FQNEAQ (reference sequence). CDR3 DNA: TGTGCCAGCAGTTTAACGACAGGGCAAGAGACCCAGTACTTC. Protein product: CASSLTTGQETQYF.

The rearrangement joins TRBV3-1 (or the pseudogene TRBV3-2) to TRBJ1-2; a weak D match, TRBD1 (5 bases). V dropped 0 bases and J dropped 4 bases, with 12 bases sitting between them. CDR1 is LGHDT and CDR2 is YNNKEL in the germline V gene (reference sequence). The CDR3 totals 15 residues. The CDR3 loop is CASSQESPGFYGYTF. Here the CDR3 DNA reads TGTGCCAGCAGCCAAGAGTCGCCAGGGTTCTATGGCTACACCTTC.

The rearrangement links TRBV5-1 to TRBJ1-1; TRBD1 is a possible D gene (6 bases). Germline loops: CDR1 SGHRS, CDR2 YFSETQ. The CDR3 contains 16 residues. Trimming shortened V by 6 bases and J by 0 bases, and 18 bases separated the two germline ends. This CDR3 is CASTPRGRGMNTEAFF. The DNA for the CDR3 is TGCGCCAGCACTCCCAGGGGCAGGGGCATGAACACTGAAGCTTTCTTT.

This clone has a single count. V is TRBV6-2 or TRBV6-3 and J is TRBJ1-1; 7 bases are a match to TRBD1. Germline V lookup: CDR1 MNHEY, CDR2 SVGEGT. The J segment lost 4 bases and the V segment lost 2 bases, leaving 10 bases of the junction unmatched. This CDR3 has 16 amino acids. In DNA, the CDR3 is TGTGCCAGCAGTTACGCTTGGCGAGGGGGCTTCACTGAAGCTTTCTTT. As protein: CASSYAWRGGFTEAFF.

This rearrangement joins TRBV7-8 to TRBJ2-7; 13 nucleotides line up with TRBD2. The CDR3 extends over 16 amino acids. Unmatched junction bases numbered 3, after V lost 1 base and J lost 3 bases. Germline CDR1 SGHVS, CDR2 FQNEAQ. CDR3 nucleotides: TGTGCCAGCAGCTTAGAGGGGACTAGCGGGGTCTACGAGCAGTACTTC. It yields the protein CASSLEGTSGVYEQYF.

V is TRBV3-1 (or the pseudogene TRBV3-2) and J is TRBJ2-1; 7 bases fit TRBD2. The CDR3 totals 16 residues. Trimming removed 0 bases from V and 6 bases from J; junction bases left unmatched: 8. Germline CDR1 LGHDT, CDR2 YNNKEL (reference sequence). CDR3 bases: TGTGCCAGCAGCCAAGAAGTGGGGGGGTCCCTCAATGAGCAGTTCTTC. This codes for CASSQEVGGSLNEQFF.

The rearrangement uses TRBV7-2 and TRBJ1-6; 8 bases match TRBD1. Germline CDR1 is SGHTA and CDR2 is FQGNSA. The V gene end was trimmed by 2 bases and the J gene end by 7 bases; junction bases not matched to a gene: 7. The CDR3 is 16 amino acids. As DNA, the CDR3 is TGTGCCAGCAGCTTAATACAGGGGGGAGGCAATTCACCCCTCCACTTT. Its protein is CASSLIQGGGNSPLHF.

V usage is TRBV5-1 and J usage is TRBJ1-6, with D uncertain. Germline CDR1 and CDR2: SGHRS and YFSETQ. The V gene lost 4 bases and the J gene lost 8 bases, with 13 bases spanning the gap. The CDR3 is 14 amino acids. CDR3 DNA sequence: TGCGCCAGCAGCAGTAACACAGCCCATTCACCCCTCCACTTT. Protein: CASSSNTAHSPLHF.

This chain links TRBV2 with TRBJ1-2; tentatively, D is TRBD1 (5 bases). V dropped 3 bases and J dropped 0 bases, with 23 bases sitting between them. The CDR3 totals 19 residues. Germline V gene data show CDR1 as SNHLY and CDR2 as FYNNEI. Here the CDR3 reads CASSESSFTMGGTNYGYTF. The CDR3 DNA reads as TGTGCCAGCAGTGAGTCTTCTTTCACGATGGGGGGTACTAACTATGGCTACACCTTC.

V gene TRBV10-3 combines with J gene TRBJ2-5; D is perhaps TRBD1 (6 bases). There are 13 residues in the CDR3. The germline gives CDR1 ENHRY, CDR2 SYGVKD. The V and J ends lost 7 bases and 1 base respectively, with 10 bases between them. The CDR3 sequence is CAITADSQETQYF. CDR3 nucleotide sequence: TGTGCCATCACGGCGGACAGCCAAGAGACCCAGTACTTC.

The chain combines TRBV19 with TRBJ1-1; possibly TRBD1 for D (6 bases). Germline V gives CDR1 LNHDA, CDR2 SQIVND (reference sequence). Trimming took 6 bases from V and 0 from J, leaving 11 bases between them. This CDR3 is 14 amino acids long. The CDR3, as DNA: TGTGCCAGTAGCATGGGACAAGTGAACACTGAAGCTTTCTTT. Translation: CASSMGQVNTEAFF.

The V call is TRBV9, the J call TRBJ1-1; a possible D gene is TRBD1 (6 bases). The CDR3 extends over 16 amino acids. The germline CDR1 and CDR2 sequences are SGDLS and YYNGEE. Trimming shortened V by 0 bases and J by 6 bases, and 18 bases separated the two germline ends. In DNA, the CDR3 is TGTGCCAGCAGCGTAGCCGCGGGGGGGCTCGGATCTGAAGCTTTCTTT. Translating gives CASSVAAGGLGSEAFF.